This T cell receptor beta chain was profiled in a study of blood T cell repertoires in COVID-19 (dated by TCRdb to 2020 to 2021). Concerning the study at large: Samples from collaborators originated in the United States, Italy and Spain and spanned both the acute and convalescent phases of COVID-19. The material from the prospective study consisted of cDNA or gDNA derived from T cells, B-cell-depleted T cells, or PBMCs. Subjects who had been exposed to COVID-19, were actively infected with it, or had recovered from it provided the deeply sampled blood TCRbeta repertoires that made up the dataset. Samples came from the ongoing ImmuneRACE study (first 160 participants) plus 1,254 subjects from 6 global collaborators. The repertoires were made available in a free public database intended to serve as a resource for research on the immune response to SARS-CoV-2. Where available, HLA class I and class II types were taken from metadata supplied by the sample provider and were not determined by assay-based typing. The sample metadata nearly always contained a de-identified subject ID, COVID-19 status, age in years and sex. General study outcomes and caveats: The quantity of clinical and demographic metadata differed by source and by participant and was supplied without curation.

TCRbeta CDR3 regions were amplified from genomic DNA using the immunoSEQ Assay, a bias-controlled multiplex PCR. The published analysis was carried out like this. Nucleated cell counts per sample were estimated from amplification of reference gene primers within the assay. To quantify the absolute abundance of each unique TCRbeta CDR3 rearrangement, sequence reads were collapsed and filtered. For each sample, productive Simpson clonality was calculated by taking the square root of Simpson's diversity index across productive rearrangements. Imported from immuneACCESS, the table was reduced by TCRdb to in-frame sequences with V and J called. These copies leave out some clones; in studies compared against another copy, an unresolved V gene accounts for under half, and the cause of the remainder is not known. V, J and clone size reflect that table, while D and trimming were determined from the DNA. The sample table records approximately 260,000 clones; 82% of these occur just once. 4.5% to 6% of the sample is in the top ten clones.

V drops 1 base and J drops 5 bases, leaving 14 bases in between. From its cysteine to its phenylalanine, the CDR3 spans 15 amino acids. Left in the record is the CDR3 DNA by itself, 45 bases read in frame from the first base. The germline V gene (reference sequence) yields LGHDT for CDR1 and YNNKEL for CDR2. In this sample, this clone turned up a few times. The clone's antigen remains unknown. No quality values exist for individual bases; no much larger clone is one base distant. Each collaborating institution followed its own protocols to collect whole blood in K2EDTA tubes. For TCRbeta analysis, collaborators shipped samples in one of three forms: frozen whole blood, isolated PBMCs, or DNA extracted from either of those sample types.

The sequenced material came from peripheral blood. The chain employs TRBV3-1 (or the pseudogene TRBV3-2) and TRBJ2-5, with a tentative D gene TRBD2 over 6 matching bases. The sequence was collected from an elderly woman with active or convalescent COVID-19. The nucleotide sequence reads as follows: TGTGCCAGCAGCCAAGCCTTACTAGCTGGGGAGACCCAGTACTTC. Its translation is CASSQALLAGETQYF.